The clone carrying this T cell receptor (beta chain) was counted a few times. The antigen is undetermined. The data stem from a study of T-cell memory formation after mild COVID-19. Study-level findings and limits: Contracting CD4+ clones lay largely in CM and EM, with CD8+ ones residing in EMRA.

One entry per CDR3 protein results from TCRdb running MiXCR on the 5' RACE reads. The sample holds about 340,000 distinct CDR3 sequences, about an eighth seen once. Germline values: CDR1 LNHDA, CDR2 SQIVND (reference sequence). There are 13 residues in the CDR3. The germline V and J ends were trimmed by 7 bases and 0 bases, with 7 bases remaining between them. This clonotype originated in a man aged 18 to 35 who had mild COVID-19 (a few samples of this study predate the infection). Cell type and time point are not known. The chain links TRBV19 to TRBJ1-5; no clear D. The sequenced sample consisted of PBMCs or a T cell subset sorted from them (not recorded which). CDR3 bases: TGTGCCAGTATACAGTTTAGCAATCAGCCCCAGCATTTT. Translated, it gives CASIQFSNQPQHF.